This T cell receptor (beta chain) appears in the sequencing data of a study of cytomegalovirus exposure and HLA in healthy donors (dated by TCRdb to the late 2010s). Notes on the research overall: According to an earlier analysis of 587 of the donors, 150 million to 200 million T cells yielded roughly 110 million unique TCR beta sequences and approximately 280 Gb of sequence data. A later genetic analysis used genome-wide SNP genotypes for about 60% of the roughly 670 donors, treating that subset as a discovery cohort. To predict cytomegalovirus infection status, the study combined high-throughput TCR immunosequencing, statistical association of individual TCRs with disease status, and machine learning. An earlier analysis of more than 450 of the donors used high-throughput TCR beta sequencing to judge whether each TCR beta V gene segment behaved as functional or pseudogenic. The study aimed to test whether signatures of past pathogen exposure could be identified by cataloging public T cell receptors. Among the 398 genotyped donors, around 81% belonged to the genetic ancestry cluster associated with self-reported Caucasian donors. The T cell repertoires of about 700 subjects were profiled by immunosequencing and related to cytomegalovirus serostatus. Because of strong linkage in the cohort, five DR-DQ haplotypes were treated as single units for association and clustering. All discovery cohort repertoires had been generated on a single sequencing platform. Both class I and class II loci were covered by HLA typing, at four-digit resolution. Alongside the repertoire data, information on donor age, sex, ethnicity and CMV serostatus was compiled. Rather than using new phenotypic data, the later analysis identified candidate immune exposures from TCR beta sequences and from how often those sequences occurred across donors. The number of donors typed differed by locus, with about 629-640 for A, B, C, DRB1 and DQB1, more than 500 for DQA1, 600 to 610 for DPA1, and around 450 for DPB1. An early release covering roughly 600 HLA-typed donors comprised 250 to 350 gigabases of sequencing data and about 90 million unique TCR sequences. A separate validation cohort of about 110 different subjects was used in addition to the roughly 720-subject first cohort. Across about 380 genotyped donors of the cohort, an average of about 200,000 unique TCR beta nucleotide sequences per donor were sequenced, and roughly 18% of those sequences were non-productive. A later analysis re-examined previously published TCR beta repertoires from roughly 650 donors and added high-resolution HLA genotyping to investigate patterns of TCR occurrence. Study-level results and caveats: A group of highly shared sequence variants was considered likely to be a technical artifact of the sequencing pipeline. In a later analysis, 16,951 TCR beta sequences were associated with specific HLA alleles at a false discovery rate of 0.05. A later analysis found that most CMV-associated TCR beta chains appeared HLA-restricted, with HLA associations seemingly driven largely by CMV exposure. The study gave a list of about 160 TCR beta chains associated with cytomegalovirus. Across donors, most TCR sequences were observed very rarely, whereas some public TCRs were present in many individuals. The 87-base-pair reads could not distinguish some IMGT-functional V segments, including TRBV6-2 and TRBV6-3, so those segments were excluded. Linkage disequilibrium might explain the correlated functional status among segregating V segments, but an unknown experimental factor could not be ruled out. The presence/absence analyses assumed that sequencing depth was roughly uniform across donors, and that assumption may not be true. For the cohort, immune exposure information was limited to CMV serostatus. A further reported finding was that TCR beta sequences accurately predicted the HLA-A and HLA-B alleles for most subjects in the first cohort. Only TCR beta chains were sequenced in this cohort, and the absence of alpha or paired-chain data limited detectable features. Strong co-occurrence of HLA alleles, especially DR and DQ, made assigning TCR associations to individual alleles difficult. In a later analysis, the rate of TCR association differed among HLA loci, with DRB1 alleles having the most associated TCRs and HLA-C alleles having the fewest. According to a later analysis, parvovirus B19, influenza, CMV and Epstein-Barr virus appeared linked to several top co-occurrence clusters. In vitro tests confirmed that a few of the cytomegalovirus-associated TCR beta chains recognize cytomegalovirus antigens. Because counts were too low, seventeen rarely observed V segments, including chromosome 9 orphons, were left out of the earlier analysis of a few hundred of the donors. HLA typing was unavailable for some donors at each locus, so association tests used only the typed subset. In an earlier analysis of about 550 of the donors, most TCR beta V segments were observed in productive rearrangements about 90% or about 30% of the time, broadly matching IMGT annotations. A later analysis found that HLA-associated TCR beta chains were more clonally expanded and had lower generation probabilities than equally common non-associated chains. A later genetic analysis associated a missense DCLRE1C variant with V-gene and J-gene trimming of TCR beta chains, and an independent cohort replicated the association. The authors suggested that the approach could potentially be generalized to other disease states and immunological phenotypes. The classifier was reported to diagnose cytomegalovirus status with high specificity and sensitivity in both the original and validation cohorts. A later genetic analysis reported fewer N-insertions in productive TCRs among donors in an Asian-associated ancestry cluster than the roughly 700-donor mean.

The cohort was made up of about 610 healthy bone marrow donors. Cohort members were all nominally healthy when sampled, although unrecorded immune exposures were likely present. The donor was CMV seropositive and belonged to the group of about 290 seropositive cohort members. A peripheral blood sample was provided by each donor, and peripheral blood mononuclear cells were used for TCR beta sequencing. Genomic DNA extraction from the blood cell samples was performed with the Qiagen DNeasy Blood Extraction Kit. Turning to this clone: The specificity of this receptor is unknown. No base-level quality is on record; no much larger clone is a single base apart.

The library was prepared using the immunoSEQ multiplex PCR assay. The multiplex PCR relied on a mix of 60 forward primers for TCR Vbeta segments and 13 reverse primers for TCR Jbeta segments. Amplification of the CDR3 region of rearranged TCR beta genes was performed with a multiplex PCR assay on genomic DNA. The Illumina HiSeq System was used to sequence the amplified TCR beta libraries as 87-base-pair reads. On the study's bioinformatics: In a later analysis, tens of millions of unique TCR beta chains were counted across the approximately 640 repertoires, and roughly 10 million of these chains were shared by at least two donors. Raw reads were error-corrected and collapsed into unique sequences with a nearest-neighbor algorithm that merged closely related sequences to remove PCR and sequencing errors. V, D and J gene segments were assigned by aligning CDR3 sequences to IMGT reference sequences. For a sequence to be retained, a match of at least six nucleotides to both a V gene segment and a J gene segment was required. A rearrangement was called productive if the CDR3 had no stop codons and remained in frame with V and J, and every other rearrangement was called non-productive. Following IMGT convention, CDR3 was defined as the stretch from the second conserved V-encoded cysteine up to the conserved J-encoded phenylalanine. Sequences without an unambiguous match to a single V gene segment were excluded from the earlier analysis of a few hundred of the donors. An earlier analysis of fewer than 750 of the donors called V segments functional above 56.7% productive rearrangements and segregating when the between-donor standard deviation exceeded 5%. A statistical classification framework was developed to diagnose cytomegalovirus status using the catalog of TCR beta chain sequences. In a later analysis, TCR nucleotide sequences were compared against IMGT/GENE-DB human TR gene sequences so that V and J genes could be assigned. Using the TCRdist pipeline, a later analysis assigned CDR3 sequences along with most-parsimonious VDJ recombination scenarios. In a later analysis, each TCR beta chain was defined by its CDR3 amino acid sequence together with its V-gene family, and reads without a unique V-gene family were excluded. To address suspected cross-contamination and a sequencing artifact, a later analysis removed a few hundred highly shared, low-generation-probability nucleotide sequences. A later analysis calculated a clonal expansion index for each public chain from normalized within-repertoire ranks of inferred template counts. Generation probabilities in a later analysis came from a VDJ recombination model fitted to out-of-frame rearrangements, and those results were checked against IGoR. A later analysis scored TCR-TCR, TCR-HLA and TCR-CMV co-occurrence with hypergeometric tests, applying a repertoire-size bias correction to TCR pairs. To estimate false discovery rates, a later analysis permuted the HLA or CMV assignments 20 times. In a later analysis, co-occurring TCRs were grouped using DBSCAN, with TCRdist sequence similarity added in when clustering inside HLA-allele-positive subsets. For co-occurrence clustering, repertoires with fewer than 30,000 or more than 120,000 public chains were excluded, along with five repertoires with anomalous nucleotide sharing. TCRdb took over this immuneACCESS table, retaining in-frame rearrangements with V and J assigned. Such tables are incomplete; in checked studies, under half of the missing clones stem from an unresolved V gene, and the remainder is unexplained. V, J and clone size are taken as reported in that table, and D and trimming were inferred from the DNA itself. The sample table contains roughly 100,000 clones; only one count was recorded for roughly 13% of them. The top ten clonotypes cover 16% of the sample.

CDR1 and CDR2 were assigned from the germline V gene (reference sequence) as SGHNT and YYREEE. From V the trimming removes 4 bases and from J it removes 4 bases, while the gene matches leave 10 bases of the junction unaccounted for. CDR3 length: 16 amino acids, cysteine to phenylalanine. CDR3 DNA is the only sequence kept; it has 48 bases, read in frame from the first base. This clonotype was obtained from a man in his forties in good health and CMV-seropositive. The sequencing input was PBMCs. In this chain, TRBV5-4 is recombined with TRBJ2-2, with 7 bases matching TRBD1. The CDR3 region has the sequence CASSRLGQLTTGELFF. The nucleotides are TGTGCCAGCAGCCGATTGGGACAGTTGACCACCGGGGAGCTGTTTTTT.